This T cell receptor beta chain appears in the sequencing data of a study of T-cell reconstitution after alpha-beta-depleted transplantation in children. Whole-study findings and limits: Several hundred rapidly expanded clones from non-depleted graft cells reportedly supplied alpha-beta T cells about two months post-transplant.

In this sample, this clonotype turned up a few times. The antigen is unknown. Researchers prepared the TCRbeta library using unique molecular identifiers, the study reports. TCRdb fed the PCR reads into MiXCR, producing one record per CDR3 protein. The data show around 580,000 distinct CDR3 sequences, 20% to 25% seen once. Germline CDR1 reads DFQATT; CDR2 reads SNEGSKA (reference sequence). J was trimmed by 7 bases and V by 2 bases; bases with no gene match: 9. CDR3 length: 15 residues. Material: PBMCs, mostly from graft donor cells, obtained 360 days after TCRalphabeta/CD19-depleted stem cell transplant. The sequence was obtained from a boy less than two years old who had a stem cell transplant for acute myeloid leukemia, so the T cells may come from the graft donor. The rearrangement uses TRBV20-1 and TRBJ1-5; 9 nucleotides align to TRBD1. The DNA for the CDR3 is TGCAGTGCTAGAACAGGGGGCGCCGACAGCCAGCCCCAGCATTTT. This gives the protein CSARTGGADSQPQHF.